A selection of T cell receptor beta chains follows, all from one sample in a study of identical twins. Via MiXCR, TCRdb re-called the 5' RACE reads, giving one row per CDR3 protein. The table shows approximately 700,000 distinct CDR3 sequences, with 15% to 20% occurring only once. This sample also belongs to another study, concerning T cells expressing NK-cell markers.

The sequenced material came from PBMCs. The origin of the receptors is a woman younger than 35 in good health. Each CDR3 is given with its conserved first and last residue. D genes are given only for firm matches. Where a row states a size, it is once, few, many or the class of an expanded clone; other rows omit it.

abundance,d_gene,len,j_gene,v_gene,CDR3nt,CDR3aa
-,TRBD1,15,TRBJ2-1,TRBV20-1,TGCAGTGCCCTGGGACGACAGGGCTCCTACAATGAGCAGTTCTTC,CSALGRQGSYNEQFF
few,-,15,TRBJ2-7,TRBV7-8,TGTGCCAGCAGCTTCGGGGGGCTCTTATCCTACGAGCAGTACTTC,CASSFGGLLSYEQYF
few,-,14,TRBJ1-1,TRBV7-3,TGTGCCAGCAGCTTAACCGCGGGGAGGACTGAAGCTTTCTTT,CASSLTAGRTEAFF
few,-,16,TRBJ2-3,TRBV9,TGTGCCAGCAGCGTAGGGGGCGGGGACCTCACAGATACGCAGTATTTT,CASSVGGGDLTDTQYF
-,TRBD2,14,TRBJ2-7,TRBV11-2,TGTGCCAGCAGCTCCTGGGAGGGCCTCCACGAGCAGTACTTC,CASSSWEGLHEQYF
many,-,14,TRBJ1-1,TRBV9,TGTGCCAGCAGTGTCGGGGGAAGGAACACTGAAGCTTTCTTT,CASSVGGRNTEAFF
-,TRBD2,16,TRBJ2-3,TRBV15,TGTGCCACCAGCAGAGGGACTAGCGGGAACACAGATACGCAGTATTTT,CATSRGTSGNTDTQYF
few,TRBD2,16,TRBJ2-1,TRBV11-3,TGTGCCAGCAGGGCTTCTCGGGCTAGCGGGTACAATGAGCAGTTCTTC,CASRASRASGYNEQFF
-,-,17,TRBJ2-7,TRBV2,TGTGCCAGCAGTGGGAGTAGCGAAACAGTCTTTACCTACGAGCAGTACTTC,CASSGSSETVFTYEQYF
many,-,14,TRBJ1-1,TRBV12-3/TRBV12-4,TGTGCCAGCAGTTTAGTCGGACCGAACACTGAAGCTTTCTTT,CASSLVGPNTEAFF
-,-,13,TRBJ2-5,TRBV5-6,TGTGCCAGCAGCTTGCCTTTACAAGAGACCCAGTACTTC,CASSLPLQETQYF
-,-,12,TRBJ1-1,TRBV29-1,TGCAGCGTTGTTGTGAGGGACACTGAAGCTTTCTTT,CSVVVRDTEAFF
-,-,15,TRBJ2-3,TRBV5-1,TGCGCCAGCAGCTTTCCACCTCTCCCCACAGATACGCAGTATTTT,CASSFPPLPTDTQYF
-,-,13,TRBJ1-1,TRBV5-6,TGTGCCAGCAGCTTGGTGATACACACTGAAGCTTTCTTT,CASSLVIHTEAFF
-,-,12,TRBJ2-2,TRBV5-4,TGTGCCAGCATCGACAGAACCGGGGAGCTGTTTTTT,CASIDRTGELFF